Each of the 23 T cell receptor beta chains below was sequenced from the same sample in a study of T cells expressing NK-cell markers. After re-calling the 5' RACE reads, TCRdb lists one entry per CDR3 protein, DNA absent. Here the sample table reports about 300,000 distinct CDR3 sequences. Sequenced sample: blood T cells: a sorted CD56 or NKG2C T cell subset, CD4+ or CD8+ T cells, or bulk PBMC T cells (not recorded which). The receptors were sampled from a woman between 18 and 70 years old in good health.

The gene calls are TRBV7-9 and TRBJ2-5; TCRdb's assignment of TRBD1 cannot be checked, as there is no DNA. The CDR3 has 14 residues. Germline assignment: CDR1 SEHNR and CDR2 FQNEAQ (reference sequence). The CDR3 here is CASSSEGAQETQYF.

CDR3 protein: CASSFRGSGDTQYF. V usage is TRBV27 and J usage is TRBJ2-3; without DNA, the TCRdb call of TRBD1 cannot be checked. The CDR3 has 14 amino acids. The germline CDR1 and CDR2 sequences are MNHEY and SMNVEV (reference sequence).

The chain recombines TRBV12-3 or TRBV12-4 with TRBJ1-6; TCRdb proposes TRBD1, but this gene call is untestable without DNA. The CDR3 is 14 residues long. CDR3 in amino acids: CASRVDRGDSPLHF.

The chain carries TRBV7-8 and TRBJ1-5; TCRdb returns TRBD1, unconfirmable since there is no DNA. The CDR3 totals 16 residues. CDR1 SGHVS and CDR2 FQNEAQ come from the germline V gene. This CDR3 reads CASSLRRDRDDQPQHF.

This chain joins TRBV11-3 and TRBJ2-1; TCRdb's D call of TRBD1 is untestable without DNA. Germline assignment: CDR1 SGHNT and CDR2 YENEEA. CDR3 length: 15 amino acids. The CDR3 reads CASSSAPREYNEQFF.

The chain couples TRBV7-2 to TRBJ2-1; no DNA is available, so the TRBD2 call from TCRdb remains unchecked. The CDR3 is 15 amino acids. The germline gives CDR1 SGHTA, CDR2 FQGNSA. The chain's CDR3 is CASSGGPSSYNEQFF. The whole variable domain, filled in from reference TRBV7-2 and TRBJ2-1, reads GAGVSQSPSNKVTEKGKDVELRCDPISGHTALYWYRQSLGQGLEFLIYFQGNSAPDKSGLPSDRFSAERTGGSVSTLTIQRTQQEDSAVYLCASSGGPSSYNEQFFGPGTRLTVL.

The chain joins TRBV27 to TRBJ2-3; without DNA, the TCRdb call of TRBD1 cannot be checked. The CDR3 spans 13 residues. CDR1 and CDR2 from the germline V gene are MNHEY and SMNVEV (reference sequence). CDR3 in amino acids: CASSLGGAAAQYF.

This chain uses TRBV5-1 with TRBJ2-4; TCRdb's D gene call, TRBD2, goes unchecked for lack of DNA. Germline V gene sequence: CDR1 SGHRS, CDR2 YFSETQ. The CDR3 totals 16 residues. This chain's CDR3 is CASSLEGTMAKNIQYF.

This CDR3 reads CASSQDRRGMETQYF. V is TRBV4-2 and J is TRBJ2-5; as DNA is missing, the TRBD1 call by TCRdb cannot be tested. Germline lookup yields CDR1 LGHNA and CDR2 YNFKEQ. The CDR3 consists of 15 residues.

This chain links TRBV12-3 or TRBV12-4 with TRBJ2-2; there is no DNA to check the TCRdb D call of TRBD2. The CDR3 spans 18 residues. This CDR3 is CASSRTYSRELNTGELFF.

The chain has TRBV25-1 and TRBJ1-5; the D call from TCRdb, TRBD1, cannot be confirmed without DNA. Germline V lookup: CDR1 MGHDK, CDR2 SYGVNS. The CDR3 is 15 amino acids. The CDR3 is CASSEYRGDTQPQHF.

The rearrangement uses TRBV12-3 or TRBV12-4 and TRBJ2-1; the D gene TCRdb calls, TRBD2, cannot be checked with no DNA. CDR3 length equals 12 residues. The CDR3 protein is CASSGLADEQFF.

J is TRBJ2-3 and V is TRBV7-2. Germline V gives CDR1 SGHTA, CDR2 FQGNSA. CDR3 size: 14 residues. CDR3 residues: CASSSSVSIDTQYF.

The chain recombines TRBV20-1 with TRBJ2-7. Germline assignment: CDR1 DFQATT and CDR2 SNEGSKA (reference sequence). The CDR3 length is 13 residues. The CDR3 loop is CGARIVPQYEQYF.

This chain connects TRBV20-1 to TRBJ2-5; TCRdb returns TRBD2, unconfirmable since there is no DNA. The length of the CDR3 is 11 residues. From germline, CDR1 is DFQATT and CDR2 SNEGSKA (reference sequence). CDR3: CSAGPVETQYF.

The rearrangement uses TRBV12-3 or TRBV12-4 and TRBJ1-3. The CDR3 spans 14 residues. The CDR3 spells CASSLDTSRNTIYF.

This rearrangement joins TRBV29-1 to TRBJ2-5; TCRdb proposes TRBD1, but this gene call is untestable without DNA. The length of the CDR3 is 15 residues. The V gene's germline CDR1 is SQVTM and CDR2 ANQGSEA. The CDR3 protein is CSAGWGDIYQETQYF.

The J gene is TRBJ2-1, the V gene TRBV7-9; the TRBD2 assignment by TCRdb is unverifiable without DNA. CDR1 is SEHNR, CDR2 FQNEAQ, per germline (reference sequence). This CDR3 has 17 residues. CDR3 sequence reads: CASSPSPLAGVGDEQFF.

The gene calls are TRBV9 and TRBJ2-1; absent DNA, TCRdb's TRBD2 call cannot be checked. Per germline, CDR1 SGDLS and CDR2 YYNGEE. The CDR3 loop spans 15 amino acids. The CDR3 region is CASSERTSGYNEQFF.

This chain uses TRBV2 with TRBJ1-2; TCRdb's D gene call, TRBD1, goes unchecked for lack of DNA. CDR3 length: 15 amino acids. The germline V gene has CDR1 SNHLY and CDR2 FYNNEI. The CDR3 reads CASSGPPGTKDGYTF.

The chain recombines TRBV12-3 or TRBV12-4 with TRBJ2-5; TCRdb gives TRBD1 as the D gene, but with no DNA this cannot be confirmed. The CDR3 extends over 17 amino acids. The CDR3 reads CASSFSLGGAAQETQYF.

This chain joins TRBV20-1 and TRBJ1-2. CDR3 length: 11 amino acids. Germline CDR1 reads DFQATT; CDR2 reads SNEGSKA (reference sequence). The CDR3: CSAPSAEKGTF.

The chain is built from TRBV5-1 and TRBJ2-1; TCRdb selects TRBD1, and the lack of DNA leaves this call unchecked. Germline V gene sequence: CDR1 SGHRS, CDR2 YFSETQ. This CDR3 spans 13 amino acids. CDR3 sequence: CASREQGYNEQFF. Complete variable domain (other parts from reference TRBV5-1 and TRBJ2-1): KAGVTQTPRYLIKTRGQQVTLSCSPISGHRSVSWYQQTPGQGLQFLFEYFSETQRNKGNFPGRFSGRQFSNSRSEMNVSTLELGDSALYLCASREQGYNEQFFGPGTRLTVL.